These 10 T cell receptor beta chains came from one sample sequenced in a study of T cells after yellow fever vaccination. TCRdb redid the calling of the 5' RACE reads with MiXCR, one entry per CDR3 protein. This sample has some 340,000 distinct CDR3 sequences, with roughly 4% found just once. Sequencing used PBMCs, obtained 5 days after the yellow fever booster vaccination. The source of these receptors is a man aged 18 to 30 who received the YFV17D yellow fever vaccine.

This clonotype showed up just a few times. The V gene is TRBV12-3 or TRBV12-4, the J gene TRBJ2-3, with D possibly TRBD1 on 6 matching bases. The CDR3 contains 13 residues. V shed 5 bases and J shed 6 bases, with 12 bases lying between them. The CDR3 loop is CASSHEGDDTQYF. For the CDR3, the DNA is TGTGCCAGCAGTCACGAGGGGGACGATACGCAGTATTTT.

CDR3 residues: CASSRTGMGTEAFF. The CDR3 DNA is TGCGCCAGCAGCCGGACAGGGATGGGGACTGAAGCTTTCTTT. The V call is TRBV5-1, the J call TRBJ1-1; 8 positions match TRBD1. V lost 4 bases to trimming and J lost 5 bases; unmatched junction nucleotides: 7. This CDR3 is built from 14 residues. Germline CDR1 is SGHRS and CDR2 is YFSETQ.

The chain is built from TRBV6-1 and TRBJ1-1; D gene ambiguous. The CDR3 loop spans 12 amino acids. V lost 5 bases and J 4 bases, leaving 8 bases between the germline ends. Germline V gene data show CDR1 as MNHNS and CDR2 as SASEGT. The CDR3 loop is CASSTLSTEAFF. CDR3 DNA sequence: TGTGCCAGCAGTACACTCTCCACTGAAGCTTTCTTT.

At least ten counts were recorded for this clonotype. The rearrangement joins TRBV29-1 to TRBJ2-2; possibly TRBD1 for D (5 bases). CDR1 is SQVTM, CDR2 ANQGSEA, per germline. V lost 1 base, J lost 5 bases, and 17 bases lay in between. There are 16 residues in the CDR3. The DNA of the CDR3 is TGCAGCGTTGAAGTCTGGGGCCGTGTGAGGACCGGGGAGCTGTTTTTT. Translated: CSVEVWGRVRTGELFF.

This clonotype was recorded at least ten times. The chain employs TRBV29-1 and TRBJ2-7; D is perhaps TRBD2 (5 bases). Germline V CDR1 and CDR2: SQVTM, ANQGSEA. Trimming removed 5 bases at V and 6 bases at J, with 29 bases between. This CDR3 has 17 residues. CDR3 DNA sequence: TGCAGCGTTACAAGACATACCGGGAATGAGGTAGTTGCCGAGCAGTACTTC. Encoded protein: CSVTRHTGNEVVAEQYF.

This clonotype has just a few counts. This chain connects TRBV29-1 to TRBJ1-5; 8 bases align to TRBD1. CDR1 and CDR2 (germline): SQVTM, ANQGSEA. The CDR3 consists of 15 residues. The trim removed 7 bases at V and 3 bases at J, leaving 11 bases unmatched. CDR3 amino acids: CSADDGTGNNQPQHF. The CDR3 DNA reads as TGCAGCGCTGACGACGGGACAGGTAACAATCAGCCCCAGCATTTT.

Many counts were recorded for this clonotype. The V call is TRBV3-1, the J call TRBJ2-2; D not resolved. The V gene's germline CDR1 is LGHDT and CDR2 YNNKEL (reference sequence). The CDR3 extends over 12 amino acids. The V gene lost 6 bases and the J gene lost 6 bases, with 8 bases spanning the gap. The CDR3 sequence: CASSFGSGELFF. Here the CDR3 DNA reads TGTGCCAGCAGTTTCGGATCCGGGGAGCTGTTTTTT.

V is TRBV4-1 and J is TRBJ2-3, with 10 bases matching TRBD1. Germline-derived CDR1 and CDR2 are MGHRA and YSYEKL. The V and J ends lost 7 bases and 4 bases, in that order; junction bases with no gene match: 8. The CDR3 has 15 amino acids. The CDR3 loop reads CASMRVGTGADTQYF. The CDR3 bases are TGCGCCAGCATGCGAGTCGGGACAGGGGCAGATACGCAGTATTTT.

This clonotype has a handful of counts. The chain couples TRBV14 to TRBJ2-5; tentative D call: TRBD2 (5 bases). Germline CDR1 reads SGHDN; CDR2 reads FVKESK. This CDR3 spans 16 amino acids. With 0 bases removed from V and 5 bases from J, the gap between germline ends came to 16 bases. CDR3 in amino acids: CASSQDWREGEETQYF. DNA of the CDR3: TGTGCCAGCAGCCAAGATTGGCGTGAGGGCGAGGAGACCCAGTACTTC.

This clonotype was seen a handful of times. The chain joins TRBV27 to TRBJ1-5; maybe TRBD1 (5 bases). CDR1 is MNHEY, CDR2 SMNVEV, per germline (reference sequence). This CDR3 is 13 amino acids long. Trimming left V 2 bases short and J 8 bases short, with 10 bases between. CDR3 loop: CASSLGGREPQHF. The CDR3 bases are TGTGCCAGCAGTTTAGGGGGAAGGGAGCCCCAGCATTTT.